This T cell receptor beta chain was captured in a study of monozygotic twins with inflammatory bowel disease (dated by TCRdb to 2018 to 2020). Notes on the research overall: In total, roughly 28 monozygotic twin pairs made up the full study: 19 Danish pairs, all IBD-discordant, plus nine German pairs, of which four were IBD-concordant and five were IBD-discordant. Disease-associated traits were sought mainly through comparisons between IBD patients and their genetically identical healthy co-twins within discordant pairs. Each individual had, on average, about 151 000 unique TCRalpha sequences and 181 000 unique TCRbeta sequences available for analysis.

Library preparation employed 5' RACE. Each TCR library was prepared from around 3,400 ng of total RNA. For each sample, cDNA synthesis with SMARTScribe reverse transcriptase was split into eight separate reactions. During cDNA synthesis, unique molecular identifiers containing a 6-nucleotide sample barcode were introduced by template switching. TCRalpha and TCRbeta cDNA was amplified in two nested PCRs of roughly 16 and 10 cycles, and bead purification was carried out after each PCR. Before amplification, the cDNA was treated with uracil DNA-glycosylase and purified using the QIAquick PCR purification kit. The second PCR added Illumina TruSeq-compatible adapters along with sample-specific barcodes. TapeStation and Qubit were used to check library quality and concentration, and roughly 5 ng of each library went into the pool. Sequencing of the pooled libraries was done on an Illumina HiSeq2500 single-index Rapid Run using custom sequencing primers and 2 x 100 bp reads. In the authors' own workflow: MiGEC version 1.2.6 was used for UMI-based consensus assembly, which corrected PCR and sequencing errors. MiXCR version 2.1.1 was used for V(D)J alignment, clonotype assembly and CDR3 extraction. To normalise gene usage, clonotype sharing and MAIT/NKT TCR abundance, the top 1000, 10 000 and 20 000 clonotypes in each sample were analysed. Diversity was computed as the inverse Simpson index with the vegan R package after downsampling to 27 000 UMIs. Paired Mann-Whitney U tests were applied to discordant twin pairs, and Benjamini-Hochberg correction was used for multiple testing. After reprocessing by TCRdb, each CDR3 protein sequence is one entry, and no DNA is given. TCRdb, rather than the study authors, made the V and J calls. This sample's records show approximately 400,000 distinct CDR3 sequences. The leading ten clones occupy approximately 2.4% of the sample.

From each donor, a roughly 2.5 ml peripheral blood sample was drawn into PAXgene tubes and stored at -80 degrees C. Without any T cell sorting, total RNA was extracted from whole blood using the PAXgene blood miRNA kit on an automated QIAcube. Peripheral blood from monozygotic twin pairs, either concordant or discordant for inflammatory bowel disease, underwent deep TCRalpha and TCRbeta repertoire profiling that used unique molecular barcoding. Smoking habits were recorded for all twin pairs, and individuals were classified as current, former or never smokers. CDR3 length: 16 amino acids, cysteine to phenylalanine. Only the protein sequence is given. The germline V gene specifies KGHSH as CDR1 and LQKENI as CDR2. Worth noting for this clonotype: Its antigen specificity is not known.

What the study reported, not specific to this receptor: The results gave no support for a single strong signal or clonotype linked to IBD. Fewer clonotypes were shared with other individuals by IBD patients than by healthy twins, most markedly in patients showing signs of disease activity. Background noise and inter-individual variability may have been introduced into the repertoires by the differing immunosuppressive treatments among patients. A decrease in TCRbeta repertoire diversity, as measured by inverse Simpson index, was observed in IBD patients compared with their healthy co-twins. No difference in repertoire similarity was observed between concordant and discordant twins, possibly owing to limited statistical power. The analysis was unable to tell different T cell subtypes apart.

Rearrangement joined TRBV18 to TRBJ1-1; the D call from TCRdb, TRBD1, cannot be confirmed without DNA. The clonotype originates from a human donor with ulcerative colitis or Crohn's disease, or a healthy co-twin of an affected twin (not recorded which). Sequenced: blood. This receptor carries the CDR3 CASSPIGTGTNTEAFF.